Below, one T cell receptor (beta chain) is given with its context. As yet, its antigen is unknown. The sample originates from a study of vaccination and CD4 T cells after COVID-19. The V segment lost 5 bases and the J segment 4 bases; nucleotides outside the gene matches: 10. CDR1 is SGHTA and CDR2 is FQGNSA in the germline V gene. This CDR3 has 17 amino acids. Cultured CD4+ T-cell DNA underwent Oncomine TCR Beta short-read sequencing. TCRdb itself ran the PCR reads through MiXCR, one entry per CDR3 protein. The sample holds some 22,000 distinct CDR3 sequences; 35% are singletons and the top ten take roughly 9%. Time point in this sample: late sampling 161 to 241 days after vaccination in three convalescent patients. Treatment reported: roughly ten-day PBMC culture with coronavirus spike peptide pools or control peptides (ViraFEST assay).

This TCR was sampled from a human donor who had recovered from COVID-19. This chain uses TRBV7-2 with TRBJ2-3; 12 nucleotides align to TRBD2. Sample: CD4+ T cells from blood, cultured in vitro, taken about 7 months after SARS-CoV-2 vaccination. The CDR3 nucleotides are TGTGCCAGCAGCCTCAGGACTAGCGGGACCCCCCCAGATACGCAGTATTTT. Translation gives CASSLRTSGTPPDTQYF. Combining the CDR3 with reference TRBV7-2 and TRBJ2-3 gives the whole variable domain GAGVSQSPSNKVTEKGKDVELRCDPISGHTALYWYRQSLGQGLEFLIYFQGNSAPDKSGLPSDRFSAERTGGSVSTLTIQRTQQEDSAVYLCASSLRTSGTPPDTQYFGPGTRLTVL.